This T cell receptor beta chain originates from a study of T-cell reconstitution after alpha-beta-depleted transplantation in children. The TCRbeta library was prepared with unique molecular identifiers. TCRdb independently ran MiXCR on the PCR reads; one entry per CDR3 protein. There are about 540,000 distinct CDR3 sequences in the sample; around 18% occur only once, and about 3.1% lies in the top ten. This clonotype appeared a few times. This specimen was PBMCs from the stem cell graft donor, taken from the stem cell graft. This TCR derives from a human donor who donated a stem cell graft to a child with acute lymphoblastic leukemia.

CDR3 region: CASSPAAYTDTQYF. CDR3 bases: TGTGCCAGCAGCCCCGCCGCCTACACAGATACGCAGTATTTT. This chain uses TRBV7-9 with TRBJ2-3, with D uncertain. Germline CDR1 SEHNR, CDR2 FQNEAQ (reference sequence). The CDR3 has 14 residues. V lost 5 bases and J lost 2, with 11 bases in between.